This T cell receptor beta chain was sequenced in a study of response to subunit inactivated influenza vaccine. This clonotype appeared many times. The antigen remains undetermined. TCRdb re-called the RT-PCR reads through MiXCR, storing one row per CDR3 protein. The sample has about 650,000 distinct CDR3 sequences; approximately 15% are singletons. General study findings and limits: With each seasonal influenza vaccination, the authors suggested, few new T cells are recruited.

This material consisted of PBMCs from blood, taken less than 13 days after vaccination. The clonotype originates from a man aged 50 to 59 who received an inactivated influenza vaccine.

The DNA for the CDR3 is TGCAGTGCTAGGACTAGCGGAGAGACCCAGTACTTC. The encoded protein is CSARTSGETQYF. V and J are TRBV20-1 and TRBJ2-5; TRBD2 agrees at 9 bases. V shed 3 bases and J 4 bases; nucleotides not matched to a gene: 0. From germline, CDR1 is DFQATT and CDR2 SNEGSKA (reference sequence). The CDR3 extends over 12 amino acids.